The 21 T cell receptor beta chains in this list originate from one sample, sequenced in a study of blood T cells in healthy people across ages (dated by TCRdb to about 2015). Libraries were prepared through 5' RACE. Sequencing relied on an Illumina HiSeq 2500. The second PCR ran for about 6 to 11 cycles and used a J-beta primer mix along with a sample-barcoded 5' primer. The public reads were reprocessed in TCRdb via fastp at Q25 and MiXCR, keeping in-frame beta chains. Rows with a matching CDR3 protein are joined into one entry that keeps the most common DNA and genes. The sample yields 1.5 million to 2 million distinct CDR3 sequences; roughly 49% were counted once. Of the sample, 2% to 2.5% is held by the ten largest clones. Sequencing was done on a sample of blood. These receptors all stem from a middle-aged woman in good health.

Regarding this clonotype: One end of the junction fails to match germline, which may point to a read error. The chain couples TRBV27 to TRBJ2-3; 9 positions match TRBD1. The CDR3 spans 16 residues. Germline CDR1 and CDR2: MNHEY and SMNVEV (reference sequence). Written as DNA, the CDR3 is TGCGCCAGCAGTGGGACAGGGAGGTTGATCACAGATACGCAGTATTTT. The encoded protein is CASSGTGRLITDTQYF.

This rearrangement joins TRBV28 to TRBJ2-5; 14 positions match TRBD2. V gave up 2 bases and J gave up 11 bases; unmatched junction bases: 7. Germline CDR1 reads MDHEN; CDR2 reads SYDVKM. The CDR3 totals 15 residues. CDR3: CASSLGTSGGWGQYF. The CDR3 DNA follows: TGTGCCAGCAGTTTAGGGACTAGCGGGGGTTGGGGGCAGTACTTC.

The rearrangement links TRBV28 to TRBJ2-1; TRBD2 matches 7 bases. Germline assignment: CDR1 MDHEN and CDR2 SYDVKM. J was trimmed by 0 bases and V by 6 bases; bases with no gene match: 11. The CDR3 contains 17 residues. CDR3 sequence reads: CASSRTRTRNSYNEQFF. The CDR3 DNA reads TGTGCCAGCAGCCGAACCCGGACTAGAAACTCCTACAATGAGCAGTTCTTC.

In its sample, this clonotype was seen a few times. This sequence joins TRBV4-1 and TRBJ2-5, with D unresolved. CDR3 length: 16 amino acids. The germline gives CDR1 MGHRA, CDR2 YSYEKL. Trimming took 1 base from V and 4 from J, leaving 16 bases between them. The CDR3 DNA reads TGCGCCAGCAGCCAAGTTTGGAAGGTGATGGGAGAGACCCAGTACTTC. It specifies CASSQVWKVMGETQYF.

The chain combines TRBV6-2 or TRBV6-3 with TRBJ1-2, with 7 bases fitting TRBD1. Germline V gene sequence: CDR1 MNHEY, CDR2 SVGEGT. The CDR3 is 17 residues long. With 4 bases clipped from V and 2 bases from J, the junction kept 13 bases outside the gene matches. The CDR3 is CASSSRYFGQENYGYTF. Written as DNA, the CDR3 is TGTGCCAGCAGTTCCCGATATTTCGGACAGGAAAACTATGGCTACACCTTC.

CDR3 sequence: CASSLFGGQGGSYEQYF. The CDR3 nucleotides read TGTGCCAGCAGTTTATTTGGAGGACAGGGGGGTTCCTACGAGCAGTACTTC. This chain connects TRBV28 to TRBJ2-1; 10 bases line up with TRBD1. The tail of the sequence fits TRBJ2-7 better, so the J call may be wrong. The germline V gene encodes CDR1 MDHEN and CDR2 SYDVKM. The CDR3 runs to 17 residues.

The V call is TRBV27, the J call TRBJ1-6; D possibly corresponds to TRBD1 (5 bases). CDR3 size: 14 residues. Trimming left V 9 bases short and J 4 bases short, with 13 bases between. Germline assignment: CDR1 MNHEY and CDR2 SMNVEV (reference sequence). CDR3 bases: TGTGCCAGTCAGGGAGGGGAGTATAATTCACCCCTCCACTTT. Residues: CASQGGEYNSPLHF.

The sample holds a few counts of this clonotype. The rearrangement joins TRBV12-3 or TRBV12-4 to TRBJ1-6, with D possibly TRBD1 on 6 matching bases. The CDR3 runs 15 residues. V lost 6 bases, J lost 6 bases, and 15 bases lay in between. Written as DNA, the CDR3 is TGTGCCAGCAGCAGTGTCACAGGGCTTAATTCACCCCTCCACTTT. It specifies CASSSVTGLNSPLHF.

The chain uses TRBV4-3 and TRBJ1-1; D remains ambiguous. Trimming took 0 bases from V and 1 from J, leaving 9 bases between them. Germline values: CDR1 LGHNA, CDR2 YSLEER. The CDR3 contains 15 residues. The CDR3 sequence: CASSQDEEGNTEAFF. The CDR3 region has the DNA TGCGCCAGCAGCCAAGATGAGGAGGGGAACACTGAAGCTTTCTTT.

The genes are TRBV4-1 and TRBJ2-5; TRBD2 aligns across 9 bases. The CDR3 length is 19 residues. With 1 base clipped from V and 0 bases from J, the junction kept 12 bases outside the gene matches. Germline V CDR1 and CDR2: MGHRA, YSYEKL. The CDR3 DNA reads TGCGCCAGCAGCCAAGTTGCCTCGGCGGGGGGGCCTAACCAAGAGACCCAGTACTTC. Protein product: CASSQVASAGGPNQETQYF.

The CDR3 DNA reads as TGTGCCAGTTTTGGGAGAAATCAGCCCCAGCATTTT. Its protein is CASFGRNQPQHF. The V call is TRBV19, the J call TRBJ1-5; D remains unclear. Germline loops: CDR1 LNHDA, CDR2 SQIVND (reference sequence). The CDR3 length is 12 residues. V dropped 8 bases and J dropped 4 bases, with 9 bases sitting between them.

A few counts support this clonotype. The chain joins TRBV15 to TRBJ2-7; D remains ambiguous. Germline CDR1 LNHNV, CDR2 YYDKDF (reference sequence). The V end lost 0 bases, the J end lost 3 bases, and 12 bases lay between the germline ends. The CDR3 is 15 residues long. In nucleotides, the CDR3 is TGTGCCACCAGCAGAGATCCCGCAACTTACTACGAGCAGTACTTC. It specifies CATSRDPATYYEQYF.

V and J are TRBV12-3 or TRBV12-4 and TRBJ2-5; tentatively, D is TRBD1 (5 bases). Trimming took off 2 bases at V and 5 bases at J, with 12 bases between the two ends. The CDR3 is 14 residues long. As DNA, the CDR3 is TGTGCCAGCAGTTTAACTGCAGGGCCCGAGACCCAGTACTTC. Translation gives CASSLTAGPETQYF.

The chain employs TRBV3-1 and TRBJ1-6; D not certain. CDR1 and CDR2 from the germline V gene are LGHDT and YNNKEL (reference sequence). Trimming shortened V by 6 bases and J by 7 bases, and 19 bases separated the two germline ends. This CDR3 spans 16 amino acids. Written as DNA, the CDR3 is TGTGCCAGCAGTCTGGTGGAGGGCGGGCGGAATTCACCCCTCCACTTT. Its translation: CASSLVEGGRNSPLHF.

The rearrangement uses TRBV24-1 and TRBJ2-5; D call uncertain. This CDR3 is built from 12 residues. The germline V gene has CDR1 KGHDR and CDR2 SFDVKD. V was pared by 4 bases and J by 4 bases, with 6 bases between. CDR3 region: CATSDFRETQYF. The CDR3 DNA follows: TGTGCCACCAGTGACTTCAGAGAGACCCAGTACTTC.

This clonotype appeared a few times. V is TRBV7-3 and J is TRBJ2-1; D gene uncertain. The CDR3 loop spans 13 amino acids. Germline V gene lookup returns CDR1 SGHTA and CDR2 FQGTGA. Trimming removed 4 bases from V and 8 bases from J, with 12 bases in between. This CDR3 reads CASSYQPFYEQFF. CDR3 bases: TGTGCCAGCAGCTACCAACCTTTCTATGAGCAGTTCTTC.

This clonotype has ten or more counts. V is TRBV6-2 or TRBV6-3 and J is TRBJ2-3; D gene unclear. Trimming took 5 bases from V and 2 from J, leaving 5 bases between them. The germline gives CDR1 MNHEY, CDR2 SVGEGT. The CDR3 runs 12 residues. CDR3 sequence: CASSGDTDTQYF. The CDR3 DNA is TGTGCCAGCAGTGGGGACACAGATACGCAGTATTTT.

The sample holds one count of this clonotype. At one boundary the junction diverges from the germline segment, which might be a read error. The chain combines TRBV7-7 with TRBJ2-5; D is perhaps TRBD2 (6 bases). Germline-derived CDR1 and CDR2 are SSHAT and FNYEAQ (reference sequence). There are 16 residues in the CDR3. The CDR3 region has the DNA TGTGCTAGCAGCTCCAACCCGAAGCGGGTCACGGGGACCCAGTACTTC. It specifies CASSSNPKRVTGTQYF.

This sequence joins TRBV6-5 and TRBJ2-5; 10 nucleotides align to TRBD2. This CDR3 has 18 residues. V lost 2 bases and J lost 0; bases outside the gene matches: 9. Germline-derived CDR1 and CDR2 are MNHEY and SVGAGI. The CDR3 protein is CASSYKASGGAYQETQYF. CDR3 coding DNA: TGTGCCAGCAGTTACAAGGCTAGCGGGGGCGCGTACCAAGAGACCCAGTACTTC.

This clonotype was seen a handful of times. The chain carries TRBV7-2 and TRBJ2-1; a weak D match, TRBD2 (5 bases). The ends were cut back, 5 bases at V and 5 bases at J, with 16 bases in the middle. CDR1 and CDR2 (germline): SGHTA, FQGNSA. The CDR3 has 15 amino acids. CDR3 DNA: TGTGCCAGCAGCCCAGCGAGGGCTCGGCACAATGAGCAGTTCTTC. As protein: CASSPARARHNEQFF.

The chain has TRBV10-3 and TRBJ1-1; a weak D match, TRBD1 (5 bases). Trimming took 8 bases from V and 6 from J, leaving 16 bases between them. Germline CDR1 is ENHRY and CDR2 is SYGVKD. The CDR3 runs to 13 residues. CDR3 nucleotides: TGTGCCATCGGGCGGGGGGGGGACCCTGAAGCTTTCTTT. This translates into CAIGRGGDPEAFF.